This is a list of T cell receptor beta chains from one sample in a study of OX40 agonist ivuxolimab in advanced cancers. Repertoires were generated with immunoSEQ multiplex PCR, while TCRdb's copy carries only in-frame clones and drops some. This table has approximately 74,000 clones, 90% appearing once. The source was CD4+ or CD8+ T cells sorted from blood, collected in a trial of the OX40 agonist ivuxolimab. The receptors were gathered from an adult with an advanced solid tumor such as melanoma, head and neck, liver or kidney cancer. Each CDR3 is given with its conserved first and last residue. Fields, in order: V gene, clone size, D gene, J gene, CDR3 protein, CDR3 DNA. A D gene is named only where the DNA matches it firmly. A row's size may be missing; if present it is once, few, many or a size class.

TRBV7-7	NA	TRBD1	TRBJ2-7	CASRVGDSPIYEQYF	TGTGCTAGCAGAGTTGGGGACAGCCCAATCTACGAGCAGTACTTC
TRBV5-1	NA	TRBD2	TRBJ2-1	CASSLAGGPHNEQFF	TGCGCCAGCAGCTTGGCGGGAGGGCCTCACAATGAGCAGTTCTTC
TRBV5-4	NA	TRBD2	TRBJ2-3	CASSPDSGSFDTQYF	TGTGCCAGCAGCCCGGACAGCGGGAGTTTTGATACGCAGTATTTT
TRBV5-6	few	NA	TRBJ2-2	CASSLRRGSTLNTGELFF	TGTGCCAGCAGCCTCCGCCGCGGTAGCACATTGAACACCGGGGAGCTGTTTTTT
TRBV27	NA	TRBD2	TRBJ2-1	CASSLYGGGLAGDRNEQFF	TGTGCCAGCAGTTTATATGGGGGCGGACTAGCGGGAGATCGAAATGAGCAGTTCTTC
TRBV11-3	NA	TRBD2	TRBJ2-1	CASSLDRIAGDNEQFF	TGTGCCAGCAGCTTAGATCGGATAGCGGGCGACAATGAGCAGTTCTTC
TRBV19	NA	NA	TRBJ2-7	CASSLQVRDCEQYF	TGTGCCAGTAGTCTCCAGGTCAGGGACTGCGAGCAGTACTTC
TRBV20-1	NA	NA	TRBJ2-7	CSAGGPYEQYF	TGCAGTGCCGGGGGGCCCTACGAGCAGTACTTC
TRBV4-3	NA	NA	TRBJ1-4	CASSQGNRVNEKLFF	TGCGCCAGCAGCCAAGGAAACAGGGTGAATGAAAAACTGTTTTTT
TRBV19	NA	NA	TRBJ2-1	CASENPGTRNEQFF	TGTGCCAGCGAAAACCCCGGGACAAGGAATGAGCAGTTCTTC
TRBV27	NA	NA	TRBJ1-6	CAIRQTHNSPLHF	TGTGCCATCCGACAGACCCATAATTCACCCCTCCACTTT
TRBV7-9	NA	NA	TRBJ1-2	CASSLGVLLGYTF	TGTGCCAGCAGCTTAGGGGTCCTCTTAGGCTACACCTTC
TRBV28	once	NA	TRBJ2-1	CASSRLGTAYNEQFF	TGTGCCAGCAGTCGATTAGGGACGGCATACAATGAGCAGTTCTTC
TRBV7-2	few	NA	TRBJ1-1	CASSGHMNTEAFF	TGTGCCAGCAGCGGTCACATGAACACTGAAGCTTTCTTT
TRBV7-2	NA	NA	TRBJ1-4	CASSLVGTTGELFF	TGTGCCAGCAGCTTAGTCGGTACCACGGGCGAACTGTTTTTT
TRBV6-5	NA	NA	TRBJ1-4	CASLKEPTNEKLFF	TGTGCCAGCCTCAAAGAGCCAACTAATGAAAAACTGTTTTTT
TRBV5-3	NA	TRBD1	TRBJ2-7	CARSRTGGDIYEQYF	TGTGCCAGAAGCCGAACAGGGGGAGATATCTACGAGCAGTACTTC